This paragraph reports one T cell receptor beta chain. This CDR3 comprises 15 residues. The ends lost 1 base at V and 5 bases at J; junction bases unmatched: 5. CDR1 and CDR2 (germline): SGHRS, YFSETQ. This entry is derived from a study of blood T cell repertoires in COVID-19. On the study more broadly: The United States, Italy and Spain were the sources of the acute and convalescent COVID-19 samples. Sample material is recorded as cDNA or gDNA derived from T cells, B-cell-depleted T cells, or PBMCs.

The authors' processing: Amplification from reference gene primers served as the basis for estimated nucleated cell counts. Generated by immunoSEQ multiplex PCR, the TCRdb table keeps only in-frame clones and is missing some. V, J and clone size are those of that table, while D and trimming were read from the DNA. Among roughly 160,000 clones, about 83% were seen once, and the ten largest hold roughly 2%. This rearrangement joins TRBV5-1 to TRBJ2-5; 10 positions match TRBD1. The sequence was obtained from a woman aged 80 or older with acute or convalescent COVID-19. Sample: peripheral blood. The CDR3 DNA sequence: TGCGCCAGCAGCTTGCTCGGGACAGGGGATGAGACCCAGTACTTC. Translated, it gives CASSLLGTGDETQYF.